This T cell receptor (beta chain) was captured in a study of blood T cell repertoires in COVID-19. Whole-study context: Both acute and convalescent COVID-19 samples were obtained from the United States, Italy and Spain.

In the original workflow: Estimated nucleated cell counts came from reference gene primer amplification. Measured with immunoSEQ multiplex PCR; TCRdb has only the in-frame clones, and not every one. V, J and clone size were drawn from that table, and D and trimming were deduced from the DNA. Of some 400,000 clones in the sample, 75% to 90% were seen once. Participants' own reports of clinical history determined their cohort assignment. Donors in Cohort 3 counted as recovered after two negative PCRs, clearance, or symptom resolution. Germline trimming cut 1 base from V and 5 bases from J; bases unmatched to any gene: 7. The germline V gene encodes CDR1 GTSNPN and CDR2 SVGIG (reference sequence). There are 16 residues in the CDR3.

Sequenced input: PBMCs or T cells enriched from blood (not recorded which). The receptor's source is a man younger than 45 who had recovered from COVID-19. The V gene is TRBV30, the J gene TRBJ2-3; 12 nucleotides match TRBD2. The CDR3 DNA is TGTGCCTGGAGTGCAGGACTAGCGGGATCCGGAGATACGCAGTATTTT. Protein: CAWSAGLAGSGDTQYF.